This TCR beta chain was obtained from a study of blood T cell repertoires in COVID-19. Whole-study context: Specimens from acute and convalescent COVID-19 originated in the United States, Italy and Spain. The analysed material was cDNA or gDNA that came from T cells, B-cell-depleted T cells, or PBMCs.

Per the authors' pipeline: Nucleated cell counts were estimated from reference gene primer amplification. Measured with immunoSEQ multiplex PCR; TCRdb has only the in-frame clones, and not every one. V and J calls and clone size follow that table, whereas D and trimming were derived from the DNA. The repertoire holds 130,000 or so clones, with roughly 79% as singletons. Germline V gene sequence: CDR1 MNHEY, CDR2 SVGEGT. V was pared by 2 bases and J by 5 bases, with 3 bases of the junction left unmatched. CDR3 length equals 14 residues. V is TRBV6-2 or TRBV6-3 and J is TRBJ2-5; 9 positions match TRBD2. This receptor was taken from a man older than 75 with acute or convalescent COVID-19. Sequenced input: peripheral blood. The CDR3: CASSYRLAGETQYF. CDR3 sequence (DNA): TGTGCCAGCAGTTACCGTCTAGCGGGGGAGACCCAGTACTTC.